A selection of T cell receptor beta chains follows, all from one sample in a study of neoadjuvant anti-PD-1 for oral cavity cancer. The protocol was immunoSEQ multiplex PCR, while the TCRdb copy is restricted to in-frame clones and leaves out a portion. Of roughly 13,000 clones listed, roughly 70% were seen once; the top ten hold roughly 2.9%. This specimen was PBMCs, taken after nivolumab (anti-PD-1) treatment. The receptors were gathered from a person aged 35 to 85 with oral cavity squamous cell carcinoma. Both conserved end residues are part of each CDR3. A D gene is named only where the DNA matches it firmly. A clone size is listed for some rows: how often the clone was seen (once, few, many), or a class if it is expanded.

TRBJ2-7 | TRBV6-6 | TRBD1 | NA | CASSYPGQGADEQYF | TGTGCCAGCAGTTATCCTGGACAGGGGGCAGACGAGCAGTACTTC
TRBJ2-5 | TRBV6-6 | NA | NA | CASSPQETQYF | TGTGCCAGCAGTCCCCAAGAGACCCAGTACTTC
TRBJ2-1 | TRBV4-2 | NA | NA | CASSQDNSGNEQFF | TGTGCCAGCAGCCAAGATAACAGTGGGAATGAGCAGTTCTTC
TRBJ2-3 | TRBV5-4 | NA | NA | CASSPGTGGTDTQYF | TGTGCCAGCAGCCCTGGGACGGGAGGCACAGATACGCAGTATTTT
TRBJ1-4 | TRBV10-2 | TRBD1 | NA | CASSGTGGSEKLFF | TGCGCCAGCAGTGGGACAGGGGGCAGTGAAAAACTGTTTTTT
TRBJ2-7 | TRBV27 | NA | NA | CASKGLGEQYF | TGTGCCAGCAAAGGGTTGGGCGAGCAGTACTTC
TRBJ2-1 | TRBV20-1 | NA | NA | CSAPFYNEQFF | TGCAGTGCTCCCTTTTACAATGAGCAGTTCTTC
TRBJ2-3 | TRBV5-1 | NA | medium-sized | CASSLDDLTDTQYF | TGCGCCAGCAGCTTGGACGACCTCACAGATACGCAGTATTTT
TRBJ2-3 | TRBV6-6 | TRBD2 | NA | CASSPGTITDTQYF | TGTGCCAGCAGTCCCGGGACTATAACAGATACGCAGTATTTT
TRBJ1-1 | TRBV19 | NA | NA | CATLGGMNTEAFF | TGTGCCACCCTAGGGGGGATGAACACTGAAGCTTTCTTT
TRBJ1-6 | TRBV7-6 | NA | NA | CASSLYTGGGSPLHF | TGTGCCAGCAGCTTATACACCGGGGGTGGTTCACCCCTCCACTTT
TRBJ2-7 | TRBV27 | NA | NA | CASSLQGLMNEQYF | TGTGCCAGCAGTTTACAGGGGTTAATGAACGAGCAGTACTTC
TRBJ2-3 | TRBV6-1 | TRBD1 | NA | CASRDRGTDTQYF | TGTGCCAGCAGGGACAGGGGTACAGATACGCAGTATTTT
TRBJ2-5 | TRBV5-1 | NA | once | CASSFPGPEGTQYF | TGCGCCAGCAGCTTCCCGGGACCCGAGGGGACCCAGTACTTC
TRBJ1-1 | TRBV20-1 | NA | NA | CSARDLTEAFF | TGCAGTGCTAGAGATCTCACTGAAGCTTTCTTT
TRBJ1-5 | TRBV10-3 | NA | NA | CAISAAREGDQPQHF | TGTGCCATCAGTGCGGCCAGGGAAGGAGATCAGCCCCAGCATTTT
TRBJ2-3 | TRBV7-3 | TRBD2 | NA | CASSSGRTSGTQYF | TGTGCCAGCAGCTCAGGCAGGACTAGCGGTACGCAGTATTTT
TRBJ1-1 | TRBV30 | NA | NA | CAFSRGRTEAFF | TGTGCCTTCTCCAGGGGACGAACTGAAGCTTTCTTT
TRBJ2-1 | TRBV7-9 | NA | NA | CASSLGGQGRGYNEQFF | TGTGCCAGCAGCTTAGGCGGACAAGGGCGAGGGTACAATGAGCAGTTCTTC
TRBJ2-3 | TRBV7-6 | NA | NA | CASSLAQLTDTQYF | TGTGCCAGCAGCTTAGCACAGCTCACAGATACGCAGTATTTT
TRBJ1-1 | TRBV4-1 | NA | NA | CASSQTVIMNTEAFF | TGCGCCAGCAGCCAAACTGTCATCATGAACACTGAAGCTTTCTTT
TRBJ2-7 | TRBV29-1 | NA | NA | CSVEGDRSYEQYF | TGCAGCGTTGAAGGGGATCGGTCCTACGAGCAGTACTTC
TRBJ1-5 | TRBV6-1 | NA | NA | CASSEIWTLGNQPQHF | TGTGCCAGCAGTGAAATCTGGACCCTAGGGAATCAGCCCCAGCATTTT
TRBJ2-3 | TRBV28 | NA | few | CASKEGGTTQYF | TGTGCCAGCAAGGAGGGTGGGACTACGCAGTATTTT
TRBJ2-1 | TRBV19 | NA | few | CASRRPGGEQFF | TGTGCCAGTAGGCGCCCTGGCGGTGAGCAGTTCTTC
TRBJ2-5 | TRBV15 | NA | once | CATSRDRAGPARETQYF | TGTGCCACCAGCAGAGATCGCGCGGGGCCCGCTCGGGAGACCCAGTACTTC